The next 14 T cell receptor beta chains were all read from a single sample in a study of cytomegalovirus exposure and HLA in healthy donors. Clones were read by immunoSEQ multiplex PCR, and TCRdb kept only the in-frame ones, dropping some. The repertoire holds 250,000 to 300,000 clones, with roughly 90% as singletons. Source material: PBMCs. The receptor set was obtained from a woman under 30 in good health and CMV-seronegative.

The chain joins TRBV7-2 to TRBJ1-2, with 7 bases fitting TRBD1. This CDR3 has 16 residues. Germline V lookup: CDR1 SGHTA, CDR2 FQGNSA. Unmatched junction bases numbered 13, after V lost 4 bases and J lost 5 bases. CDR3 region: CASSSRQGHGGYGYTF. The CDR3 DNA sequence: TGTGCCAGCAGCTCCCGACAGGGACATGGGGGATATGGCTACACCTTC. The variable domain in full, with the rest retrieved from reference TRBV7-2 and TRBJ1-2, is GAGVSQSPSNKVTEKGKDVELRCDPISGHTALYWYRQSLGQGLEFLIYFQGNSAPDKSGLPSDRFSAERTGGSVSTLTIQRTQQEDSAVYLCASSSRQGHGGYGYTFGSGTRLTVV.

CDR3 protein: CASSPDRANYGYTF. In DNA, the CDR3 is TGTGCCAGCTCACCGGACAGAGCTAACTATGGCTACACCTTC. The chain carries TRBV18 and TRBJ1-2, with D possibly TRBD1 on 6 matching bases. This CDR3 comprises 14 residues. Deletions cut 3 bases from V and 0 bases from J, with 8 bases between. The V gene's germline CDR1 is KGHSH and CDR2 LQKENI.

The chain is built from TRBV5-6 and TRBJ1-2; 10 bases map to TRBD1. Trimming at V came to 4 bases and at J to 4 bases, leaving 4 bases not matched to a gene. The length of the CDR3 is 14 residues. Germline V lookup: CDR1 SGHDT, CDR2 YYEEEE. The CDR3 nucleotides read TGTGCCAGCAGCGGGACAGGGGTATTCTATGGCTACACCTTC. Its protein is CASSGTGVFYGYTF.

This chain links TRBV10-3 with TRBJ2-5; 9 bases fit TRBD1. Per the germline V gene, CDR1 is ENHRY and CDR2 is SYGVKD. Trimming took 11 bases from V and 5 from J; bases not matched to a gene: 9. This CDR3 is built from 13 residues. Written as DNA, the CDR3 is TGTGCCTCGCGGACAGGGGAAGAGGAGACCCAGTACTTC. Translation: CASRTGEEETQYF.

V is TRBV4-1 and J is TRBJ2-5, with 7 bases lining up with TRBD1. Germline values: CDR1 MGHRA, CDR2 YSYEKL. V lost 6 bases, J lost 1 base, and 5 bases stayed unmatched. The CDR3 is 14 residues long. CDR3 sequence (DNA): TGCGCCAGCAGAAGGACAGGAGCCCAAGAGACCCAGTACTTC. Protein sequence: CASRRTGAQETQYF.

The J gene is TRBJ1-1, the V gene TRBV6-1, with D perhaps TRBD1 (5 bases). In germline, CDR1 is MNHNS, CDR2 SASEGT. The CDR3 has 14 amino acids. V was clipped by 8 bases and J by 5 bases, with 18 bases between them. The CDR3 here is CASVGDAEKTEAFF. CDR3 sequence (DNA): TGTGCCAGCGTAGGGGATGCAGAAAAAACTGAAGCTTTCTTT.

The chain combines TRBV6-5 with TRBJ2-1; D is uncertain. The germline gives CDR1 MNHEY, CDR2 SVGAGI. The CDR3 spans 12 residues. V lost 4 bases, J lost 5 bases, and 6 bases lay in between. The chain's CDR3 is CASSFLNNEQFF. As DNA, the CDR3 is TGTGCCAGCAGTTTCCTTAACAATGAGCAGTTCTTC.

The rearrangement links TRBV14 to TRBJ2-7; 7 positions match TRBD1. The germline V gene has CDR1 SGHDN and CDR2 FVKESK. The CDR3 length is 13 residues. Trimming at V came to 3 bases and at J to 5 bases, leaving 4 bases not matched to a gene. In nucleotides, the CDR3 is TGTGCCAGCAGCCAGCAGGGGGTAAACGAGCAGTACGTC. Its protein product is CASSQQGVNEQYV.

J is TRBJ2-7 and V is TRBV27; D may be TRBD1 (6 bases). From germline, CDR1 is MNHEY and CDR2 SMNVEV (reference sequence). The V end lost 2 bases, the J end lost 5 bases, and 10 bases lay between the germline ends. The CDR3 totals 13 residues. This CDR3 reads CASSLSRGDEQYV. The CDR3 DNA sequence: TGTGCCAGCAGTTTAAGCAGGGGTGACGAGCAGTACGTC.

The V gene is TRBV6-5, the J gene TRBJ2-7; 9 positions agree with TRBD2. This CDR3 contains 14 residues. With V trimmed by 7 bases and J by 2 bases, 6 bases remained unmatched. The V gene's germline CDR1 is MNHEY and CDR2 SVGAGI. CDR3 DNA: TGTGCCAGCACCCGCGGGGGGGAAACCTACGAGCAGTACTTC. It encodes CASTRGGETYEQYF.

The V gene is TRBV5-4, the J gene TRBJ1-4, with 8 bases aligning to TRBD1. The CDR3 has 17 amino acids. CDR1 and CDR2 from the germline V gene are SGHNT and YYREEE (reference sequence). V was pared by 0 bases and J by 3 bases, with 7 bases of the junction left unmatched. The CDR3: CASSLGQGFGANEKLFF. The CDR3 region has the DNA TGTGCCAGCAGCTTGGGACAGGGGTTTGGAGCTAATGAAAAACTGTTTTTT.

J is TRBJ2-7 and V is TRBV9; 11 bases are a match to TRBD1. Looked up from germline, CDR1 is SGDLS and CDR2 is YYNGEE. V was clipped by 2 bases and J by 2 bases; unmatched bases: 3. The length of the CDR3 is 15 residues. In DNA, the CDR3 is TGTGCCAGCAGCGTTGGGACAGGGGGGGCCTACGAGCAGTACTTC. The encoded protein is CASSVGTGGAYEQYF.

This clone appeared a single time. The rearrangement uses TRBV11-3 and TRBJ2-2; D might be TRBD2 (5 bases). Germline V gene data show CDR1 as SGHNT and CDR2 as YENEEA. Trimming took off 6 bases at V and 7 bases at J, with 9 bases between the two ends. The CDR3 covers 12 residues. As DNA, the CDR3 is TGTGCCAGCAGAAAAGAGGGCGGGGAGCTGTTTTTT. The encoded protein is CASRKEGGELFF.

The CDR3: CASSGERGDQETQYF. Here the CDR3 DNA reads TGTGCCAGCAGCGGGGAGCGGGGGGACCAAGAGACCCAGTACTTC. The V gene is TRBV5-6, the J gene TRBJ2-5, with 9 bases matching TRBD2. Germline V gives CDR1 SGHDT, CDR2 YYEEEE. The CDR3 length is 15 residues. J was trimmed by 0 bases and V by 4 bases; bases with no gene match: 4.